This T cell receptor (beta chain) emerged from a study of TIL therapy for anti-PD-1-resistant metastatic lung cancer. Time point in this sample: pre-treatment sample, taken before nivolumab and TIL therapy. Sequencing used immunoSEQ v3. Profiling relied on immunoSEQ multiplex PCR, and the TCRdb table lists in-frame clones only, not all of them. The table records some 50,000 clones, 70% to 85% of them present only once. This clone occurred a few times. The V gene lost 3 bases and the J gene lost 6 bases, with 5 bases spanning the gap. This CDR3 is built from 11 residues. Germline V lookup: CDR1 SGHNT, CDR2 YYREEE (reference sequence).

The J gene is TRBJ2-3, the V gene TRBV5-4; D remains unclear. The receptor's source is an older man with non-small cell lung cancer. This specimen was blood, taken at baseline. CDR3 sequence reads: CASSSYDTQYF. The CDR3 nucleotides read TGTGCCAGCAGCTCCTACGATACGCAGTATTTT.